Below are 17 T cell receptor beta chains sequenced from a single sample in a study of tumor and adjacent non-tumor tissue in lung cancer. A modified ARM-PCR protocol with three rounds of nested PCR amplified TCRbeta. TCRdb used MiXCR to reprocess the multiplex PCR reads, holding one entry per CDR3 protein. The table has around 74,000 distinct CDR3 sequences, about two thirds seen once. The template was RNA from unsorted bulk tissue. More than 3 cm separated this lung sample from the edge of the tumor. Sequenced input: distant non-tumor lung tissue. The receptors come from a woman aged 45-60 years with non-small cell lung cancer.

This clonotype was seen a handful of times. One end of the junction does not line up with germline, which may come from a read error. This sequence joins TRBV11-2 and TRBJ2-7; D ambiguous. This CDR3 is built from 11 residues. CDR1 and CDR2 from the germline V gene are SGHAT and FQNNGV. CDR3 DNA sequence: TGTGCCAGCAGCTCTACCTACAAGCAGTATTTC. It codes for CASSSTYKQYF.

With respect to this clonotype: Its ends do not fully match the called genes, so a read error is possible. This chain links TRBV6-1 with TRBJ2-4; TRBD2 matches 9 bases. Germline V gene lookup returns CDR1 MNHNS and CDR2 SASEGT. The CDR3 has 18 residues. The CDR3 DNA reads TGTACCAGCAGTGAAGCCATTAGCGGGAGATGGGCCAAAAACATTCAGTACTTC. Its protein is CTSSEAISGRWAKNIQYF.

Concerning this clonotype itself: A clone one base away is much larger, so this may be a read error. The chain combines TRBV29-1 with TRBJ2-7; possibly TRBD1 for D (6 bases). The CDR3 is 12 residues long. Germline V gene sequence: CDR1 SQVTM, CDR2 ANQGSEA. Written as DNA, the CDR3 is TGCGGCATCCGGGACAATACCTACGAGCAGTACTTC. It yields the protein CGIRDNTYEQYF.

In regard to this clonotype: A much larger clone sits a single nucleotide away, making a read error possible. The chain recombines TRBV12-3 or TRBV12-4 with TRBJ2-7, with D perhaps matching TRBD1 (5 bases). The CDR3 is 13 residues long. The V gene lost 7 bases and the J gene lost 1 base, with 11 bases spanning the gap. The chain's CDR3 is CASTLDTSYEQYF. Written as DNA, the CDR3 is TGTGCCAGCACCCTGGACACTTCCTACGAGCAGTACTTC.

Remarks on this clonotype: This sequence may be a read error, since a much larger clone differs from it by one base. The chain combines TRBV20-1 with TRBJ2-5; D is perhaps TRBD1 (6 bases). Germline assignment: CDR1 DFQATT and CDR2 SNEGSKA (reference sequence). The CDR3 totals 16 residues. For the CDR3, the DNA is TGCAGTACTAGAGATTTTAGGGACACGAGCCAAGAGACCCAGTACTTC. Its translation: CSTRDFRDTSQETQYF.

Worth noting for this clonotype: A junction end diverges from the germline sequence, so it may reflect a read error. The chain has TRBV4-2 and TRBJ2-5; maybe TRBD2 (5 bases). This CDR3 spans 16 amino acids. Germline CDR1 and CDR2: LGHNA and YNFKEQ. CDR3 in DNA: TGTGCCTGCAGTCATGCCACGGCACTAGACTACGTGACCCAGTACTTC. It yields the protein CACSHATALDYVTQYF.

Concerning this clonotype itself: Mismatch with germline at one junction end may stem from a read error. The CDR3 coding sequence is TGTGCCAGCAGCAAGACTTCGGGACTAGCGGGAGCCCATGGGCAGTTCTTC. This codes for CASSKTSGLAGAHGQFF. The chain has TRBV4-3 and TRBJ2-1; 14 nucleotides match TRBD2. Germline V CDR1 and CDR2: LGHNA, YSLEER. This CDR3 region has 17 residues.

As regards this clonotype: A single base separates this from a much larger clone, so it may be a read error. The chain recombines TRBV20-1 with TRBJ1-2; D call uncertain. Trimming removed 3 bases from V and 8 bases from J, with 22 bases in between. This CDR3 contains 15 residues. Germline CDR1 DFQATT, CDR2 SNEGSKA (reference sequence). CDR3 in DNA: TGCAGTGCTAGTCCCCCCCGGCTATCCTATATCGGCTACACCTTC. The encoded protein is CSASPPRLSYIGYTF.

In the case of this clonotype: Since no conserved phenylalanine or tryptophan closes the CDR3, a read error is the likely cause. The chain links TRBV6-5 to TRBJ1-5; TRBD1 matches at 8 bases. Germline CDR1 reads MNHEY; CDR2 reads SVGAGI. CDR3 length equals 15 residues. V was clipped by 2 bases and J by 5 bases; unmatched bases: 5. The CDR3 DNA reads TGTGCCAGCAGTTACACGACAGGGGTGGATCAGCCCCAGCATTCT. Translation gives CASSYTTGVDQPQHS.

Only a few counts were recorded for this clonotype. Its ends do not fully match the called genes, so a read error is possible. The chain employs TRBV11-2 and TRBJ2-7, with D possibly matching TRBD2 (6 bases). The CDR3 extends over 13 amino acids. From germline, CDR1 is SGHAT and CDR2 FQNNGV. Here the CDR3 reads CASILAARYEQYF. The CDR3 DNA is TGTGCCAGCATCTTAGCGGCTCGGTACGAGCAATACTTC.

On this clonotype: Given a much more abundant clone one base away, this may be a read error. V and J are TRBV6-6 and TRBJ2-7; D possibly corresponds to TRBD2 (6 bases). The V end was cut by 1 base, the J end by 5 bases, with 24 bases between. The V gene's germline CDR1 is MNHNY and CDR2 SVGAGI (reference sequence). There are 18 residues in the CDR3. This chain's CDR3 is CASSYLKRRLGPTHEQYF. In DNA form, the CDR3 reads TGTGCCAGCAGTTACTTAAAGCGAAGACTAGGGCCCACCCACGAGCAGTACTTC.

A note on this clonotype: A much larger clone is a single base away; this may be a read error. The chain has TRBV4-1 and TRBJ2-1; 9 bases line up with TRBD1. The CDR3 covers 16 residues. Trimming removed 10 bases from V and 5 bases from J; junction bases left unmatched: 15. Germline values: CDR1 MGHRA, CDR2 YSYEKL. The CDR3, as DNA: TGCGCCACCACCTATGGGGACAGGGTCTGTAACAATGAGCAGTTCTTC. As protein: CATTYGDRVCNNEQFF.

In its sample, this clonotype was seen many times. The chain links TRBV5-4 to TRBJ1-1; TRBD1 is a possible D gene (6 bases). V was pared by 3 bases and J by 5 bases, with 20 bases between. Germline loops: CDR1 SGHNT, CDR2 YYREEE (reference sequence). This CDR3 is 16 amino acids long. CDR3 nucleotides: TGTGCCAGCAGCTCTGGGAAACAGGGTAGGAGGACTGAAGCTTTCTTT. As protein: CASSSGKQGRRTEAFF.

The gene calls are TRBV20-1 and TRBJ2-1; 7 nucleotides match TRBD2. CDR1 is DFQATT and CDR2 is SNEGSKA in the germline V gene (reference sequence). The CDR3 length is 14 residues. The CDR3 spells CSGSGKYSYNEQFF. Written as DNA, the CDR3 is TGCAGCGGGAGCGGGAAATATTCCTACAATGAGCAGTTCTTC.

Remarks on this clonotype: The junction departs from the called germline gene at one end, perhaps through a read error. The CDR3 DNA is TGTCCCAGCAGGGGACTACTAGTGGGAGGGGGGAATGAGCAGTTCTTC. Translation: CPSRGLLVGGGNEQFF. The J gene is TRBJ2-1, the V gene TRBV11-2, with a weak D call TRBD2 (7 bases). This CDR3 spans 16 amino acids. Per the germline V gene, CDR1 is SGHAT and CDR2 is FQNNGV.

The J gene is TRBJ2-7, the V gene TRBV11-1; D might be TRBD1 (5 bases). Between the trimmed V and J ends, which lost 7 bases and 2 bases, there was a span of 9 bases. The CDR3 has 12 amino acids. Germline V CDR1 and CDR2: SGHAT, FQDESV (reference sequence). DNA for the CDR3: TGTGCCAGCAACTCCAGGGCCTACGAGCAGTACTTC. Translating gives CASNSRAYEQYF.

As to this clonotype: The CDR3 carries no conserved terminal phenylalanine or tryptophan, so it likely arises from a read error. The DNA is omitted, as the CDR3 cannot be located on it reliably, and the CDR3 follows TCRdb's listing. The V and J genes are TRBV10-3 and TRBJ1-2; TRBD1 was called by the table and not checked on the DNA. The CDR3 comprises 13 residues, both ends counted. Germline CDR1 and CDR2: ENHRY and SYGVKD. CDR3 region: CAISEGQDYGYAI.